This T cell receptor (beta chain) was found in a study of OX40 agonist ivuxolimab in advanced cancers. Study summary: The dose-escalation group included hepatocellular carcinoma, melanoma, renal cell carcinoma and head and neck cancer. Past anti-PD-1, anti-PD-L1 or anti-CTLA-4 therapy was accepted, and 35% to 45% had received some. Findings and limits, study-wide: No antigen was identified for the clonally expanded peripheral T cells. At 0.1 to 3.0 mg/kg, clonal expansion of CD4+ and CD8+ blood T cells had occurred by week 6.

Germline-derived CDR1 and CDR2 are SGHTS and YDEGEE. The CDR3 runs 20 residues. Trimming removed 7 bases from V and 6 bases from J, with 35 bases in between. The table came from immunoSEQ multiplex PCR; TCRdb's copy has only in-frame clones and leaves some out. The data show tens of thousands of clones, about 92% seen once. With regard to this clone: Its target is not known.

Material: CD4+ or CD8+ T cells sorted from blood, obtained in a trial of the OX40 agonist ivuxolimab. J is TRBJ2-1 and V is TRBV5-8; either TRBD1 or TRBD2 may fit D (5 bases each). The TCR sequence derives from an adult with an advanced solid tumor such as melanoma, head and neck, liver or kidney cancer. The CDR3 DNA reads as TGTGCCAGCGGGCAAAAAGCTTGGGATGGTTTCAATTCTGGGGGCAATGAGCAGTTCTTC. It translates to CASGQKAWDGFNSGGNEQFF.